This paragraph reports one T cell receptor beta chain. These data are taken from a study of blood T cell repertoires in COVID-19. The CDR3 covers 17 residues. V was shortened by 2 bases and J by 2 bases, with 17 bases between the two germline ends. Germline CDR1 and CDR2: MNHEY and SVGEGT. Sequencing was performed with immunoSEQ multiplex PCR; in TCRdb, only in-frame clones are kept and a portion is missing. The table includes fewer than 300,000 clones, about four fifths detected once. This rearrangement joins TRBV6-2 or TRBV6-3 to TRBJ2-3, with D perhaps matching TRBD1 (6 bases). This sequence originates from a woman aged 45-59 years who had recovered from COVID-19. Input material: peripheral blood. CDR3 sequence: CASSYRNDRPATDTQYF. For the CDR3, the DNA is TGTGCCAGCAGTTACCGGAATGACAGGCCTGCCACAGATACGCAGTATTTT.